Each of the 10 T cell receptor beta chains below was sequenced from the same sample in a study of Graves' ophthalmopathy and Graves' hyperthyroidism. Amplification of the TCR beta CDR3 regions used RNA transcripts (as template). Scientists carried out first-round RT-PCR using HTBI primers and then a second-round multiplex PCR. TCRdb ran MiXCR on the multiplex PCR reads and lists one entry per CDR3 protein. The profile shows about 410,000 distinct CDR3 sequences, around 18% of them singletons. Specimen: peripheral blood. The origin of the receptors is a woman under 30 with Graves' ophthalmopathy.

Concerning this clonotype itself: This may come from a read error, since a much larger clone is one base off. J is TRBJ2-2 and V is TRBV19, with a tentative D call TRBD2 (6 bases). The germline CDR1 and CDR2 sequences are LNHDA and SQIVND (reference sequence). The CDR3 loop spans 12 amino acids. The CDR3 sequence: CASTPNTGGLFF. DNA of the CDR3: TGTGCCAGTACGCCGAACACCGGGGGGCTGTTTTTT.

The rearrangement links TRBV6-1 to TRBJ2-7; 8 bases align to TRBD2. Germline V gene sequence: CDR1 MNHNS, CDR2 SASEGT. The trim removed 6 bases at V and 6 bases at J, leaving 10 bases unmatched. The CDR3 has 14 residues. The CDR3 is CASRQRGGLTEQYF. In nucleotides, the CDR3 is TGTGCCAGCAGACAACGGGGGGGCCTTACCGAGCAGTACTTC.

This clonotype was observed many times. This chain uses TRBV5-1 with TRBJ1-3; no clear D gene. The germline V gene encodes CDR1 SGHRS and CDR2 YFSETQ. V lost 4 bases and J 8 bases, leaving 13 bases between the germline ends. The CDR3 consists of 13 residues. The CDR3 coding sequence is TGCGCCAGCAGCCCGCTGTCCTTTGACACCATATATTTT. It codes for CASSPLSFDTIYF.

CDR3 coding DNA: TGTGCCAGCAGTTACTCGAGAACGGGAGGGGAGACCCAGTACTTC. Residues: CASSYSRTGGETQYF. This chain links TRBV28 with TRBJ2-5, with 8 bases that match TRBD2. This CDR3 contains 15 residues. Losses at the gene ends were 4 bases for V and 5 bases for J; bases not matched to a gene: 9. Germline CDR1 is MDHEN and CDR2 is SYDVKM. The variable domain in full, completed from reference TRBV28 and TRBJ2-5, reads DVKVTQSSRYLVKRTGEKVFLECVQDMDHENMFWYRQDPGLGLRLIYFSYDVKMKEKGDIPEGYSVSREKKERFSLILESASTNQTSMYLCASSYSRTGGETQYFGPGTRLLVL.

This clonotype was seen repeatedly, ten times or more. The CDR3 spells CASSLTSGGRQETQYF. The CDR3 DNA reads as TGTGCCAGCAGCCTGACTAGCGGGGGCCGGCAAGAGACCCAGTACTTC. The chain couples TRBV7-8 to TRBJ2-5; 12 bases are a match to TRBD2. Germline loops: CDR1 SGHVS, CDR2 FQNEAQ. This CDR3 has 16 residues. V dropped 5 bases and J dropped 2; count of bases not matched to a gene: 6.

This clonotype was counted ten times or more. The chain is built from TRBV12-3 or TRBV12-4 and TRBJ2-2, with TRBD2 identical over 9 bases. This CDR3 is 17 amino acids long. After removal of 0 bases from V and 7 bases from J, the junction contained 9 bases not matched to a gene. The CDR3 DNA follows: TGTGCCAGCAGTTTAGCGCAGGTAGCGGGAGTGGTCGGGGAGCTGTTTTTT. This encodes CASSLAQVAGVVGELFF.

This clonotype was observed many times. The CDR3 here is CASSNLSGDQETQYF. Here the CDR3 DNA reads TGTGCCAGCAGCAATTTAAGCGGGGACCAAGAGACCCAGTACTTC. The J gene is TRBJ2-5, the V gene TRBV7-9; 7 bases map to TRBD2. CDR3 length: 15 residues. Trimming removed 5 bases from V and 0 bases from J; junction bases left unmatched: 6. Germline CDR1 is SEHNR and CDR2 is FQNEAQ (reference sequence).

In its sample, this clonotype was seen many times. The V and J genes are TRBV19 and TRBJ2-2; D unresolved. The V gene's germline CDR1 is LNHDA and CDR2 SQIVND (reference sequence). V was shortened by 0 bases and J by 7 bases, with 9 bases between the two germline ends. The CDR3 is made up of 14 amino acids. CDR3 amino acids: CASSIELVHGELFF. CDR3 bases: TGTGCCAGTAGTATAGAGCTAGTCCACGGGGAGCTGTTTTTT.

The V and J genes are TRBV18 and TRBJ1-1, with no clear D. This CDR3 has 16 residues. Germline CDR1 reads KGHSH; CDR2 reads LQKENI. V was clipped by 3 bases and J by 0 bases, with 14 bases between them. CDR3 sequence reads: CASSPRAGTMNTEAFF. In nucleotides, the CDR3 is TGTGCCAGCTCACCGCGGGCAGGAACCATGAACACTGAAGCTTTCTTT.

This clonotype was picked up many times. This chain connects TRBV24-1 to TRBJ2-3; D is possibly TRBD1 (6 bases). There are 15 residues in the CDR3. Per germline, CDR1 KGHDR and CDR2 SFDVKD. The ends were cut back, 1 base at V and 4 bases at J, with 11 bases in the middle. The CDR3 coding sequence is TGTGCCACCAGTGATTTTCGGGACACCGCAGATACGCAGTATTTT. Its protein product is CATSDFRDTADTQYF.